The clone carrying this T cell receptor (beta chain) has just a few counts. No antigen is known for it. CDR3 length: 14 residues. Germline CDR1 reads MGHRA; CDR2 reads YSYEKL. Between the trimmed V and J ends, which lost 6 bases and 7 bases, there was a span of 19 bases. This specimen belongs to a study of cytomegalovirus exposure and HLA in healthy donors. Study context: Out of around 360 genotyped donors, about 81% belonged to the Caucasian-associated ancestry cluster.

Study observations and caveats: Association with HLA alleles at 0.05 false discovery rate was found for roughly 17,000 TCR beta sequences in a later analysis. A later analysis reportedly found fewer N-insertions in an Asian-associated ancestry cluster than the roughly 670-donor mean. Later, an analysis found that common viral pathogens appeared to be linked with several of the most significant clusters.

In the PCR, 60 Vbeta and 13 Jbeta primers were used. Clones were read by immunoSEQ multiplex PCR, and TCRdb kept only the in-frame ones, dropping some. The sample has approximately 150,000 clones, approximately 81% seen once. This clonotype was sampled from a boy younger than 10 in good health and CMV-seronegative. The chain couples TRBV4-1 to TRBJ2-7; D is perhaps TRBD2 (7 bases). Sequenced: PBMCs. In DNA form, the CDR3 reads TGCGCCAGCAGTGGGGGCGGGGGAAATCGAGAGCAGTACTTC. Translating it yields CASSGGGGNREQYF.